The clone carrying this TCR beta chain turned up a few times. This CDR3 contains 18 residues. CDR1 is MGHRA, CDR2 YSYEKL, per germline. Germline trimming cut 1 base from V and 4 bases from J; bases unmatched to any gene: 15. These data originate in a study of blood T cell repertoires in COVID-19. Looking at the study overall: COVID-19 samples, acute and convalescent, were from the United States, Italy and Spain. Sources were T cells, B-cell-depleted T cells, or PBMCs; the material itself was cDNA or gDNA.

Per the authors' pipeline: The authors estimated nucleated cell counts from reference gene primer amplification. Libraries were prepared by immunoSEQ multiplex PCR; TCRdb keeps only in-frame clonotypes and omits some of them. V, J and clone size derive from that table, while D and trimming were established from the DNA sequence. This repertoire shows around 170,000 clones, 84% found once; its top ten account for about 14%. This rearrangement joins TRBV4-1 to TRBJ2-5; TRBD2 aligns across 7 bases. Source material: peripheral blood. This TCR derives from a man aged 18-30 years with active or convalescent COVID-19. The CDR3 here is CASSQAPEGAGWVETQYF. The CDR3 region has the DNA TGCGCCAGCAGCCAAGCCCCCGAGGGAGCGGGATGGGTAGAGACCCAGTACTTC.